Shown below are 10 T cell receptor beta chains from a single sample sequenced in a study of blood T cell repertoires in COVID-19. Only in-frame clones appear in the TCRdb table, and some are missing; sequencing was by immunoSEQ multiplex PCR. Here the sample spans some 110,000 clones, 75% to 90% being singletons. What was sequenced was peripheral blood. The receptors were sampled from a woman in her seventies with acute or convalescent COVID-19.

This clone appeared a few times. The genes are TRBV23-1 and TRBJ1-1; D unclear. TRBV23-1 has ORF status, its function being uncertain. The CDR3 is 14 residues long. Trimming removed 3 bases at V and 4 bases at J, with 12 bases between. The CDR3 DNA sequence: TGCGCCAGCAGTCATTCACTGAGCGGCACTGAAGCTTTCTTT. This encodes CASSHSLSGTEAFF.

This rearrangement joins TRBV2 to TRBJ2-1, with D perhaps TRBD1 (6 bases). In germline, CDR1 is SNHLY, CDR2 FYNNEI. The CDR3 runs 13 residues. Trimming removed 7 bases from V and 4 bases from J, with 11 bases in between. The CDR3 DNA sequence: TGTGCCAGCACACCGGGACAATACAATGAGCAGTTCTTC. The encoded protein is CASTPGQYNEQFF.

The chain recombines TRBV3-1 (or the pseudogene TRBV3-2) with TRBJ2-7; perhaps TRBD2 as D (5 bases). Germline V gene lookup returns CDR1 LGHDT and CDR2 YNNKEL (reference sequence). Trimming pared 6 bases from V and 6 bases from J, leaving 12 bases between. CDR3 size: 12 residues. The CDR3 DNA reads TGTGCCAGCAGGTCCGGAGGCGGCGAGCAGTACTTC. It yields the protein CASRSGGGEQYF.

This chain uses TRBV12-3 or TRBV12-4 with TRBJ2-7; D perhaps matches TRBD2 (5 bases). This CDR3 is 12 amino acids long. V was trimmed by 3 bases and J by 5 bases, leaving 8 bases between them. This CDR3 reads CASSFGENEQYF. Here the CDR3 DNA reads TGTGCCAGCAGTTTCGGGGAGAACGAGCAGTACTTC.

This clone was recorded a few times. The chain is built from TRBV5-6 and TRBJ2-2, with D maybe TRBD1 (5 bases). CDR3 length: 15 residues. V was trimmed by 2 bases and J by 8 bases, leaving 16 bases between them. Germline-derived CDR1 and CDR2 are SGHDT and YYEEEE. CDR3 residues: CASSLGHIVAGELFF. Here the CDR3 DNA reads TGTGCCAGCAGCTTAGGACATATCGTGGCGGGGGAGCTGTTTTTT.

The count of this clone is one. The chain recombines TRBV5-1 with TRBJ1-3; TRBD1 is a possible D gene (6 bases). The CDR3 has 14 residues. Germline loops: CDR1 SGHRS, CDR2 YFSETQ. Trimming took off 4 bases at V and 3 bases at J, with 11 bases between the two ends. The CDR3 DNA is TGCGCCAGCAGCGAACAGGGCGTTGGAAACACCATATATTTT. It is translated as CASSEQGVGNTIYF.

This chain joins TRBV18 and TRBJ2-7, with TRBD1 identical over 7 bases. V lost 5 bases and J lost 8; bases outside the gene matches: 3. This CDR3 has 11 residues. Per germline, CDR1 KGHSH and CDR2 LQKENI. The CDR3 DNA reads TGTGCCAGCTCAGAGGGACAGCAGCAGTACTTC. Its protein product is CASSEGQQQYF. Together with reference TRBV18 and TRBJ2-7, the CDR3 gives the full variable domain: NAGVMQNPRHLVRRRGQEARLRCSPMKGHSHVYWYRQLPEEGLKFMVYLQKENIIDESGMPKERFSAEFPKEGPSILRIQQVVRGDSAAYFCASSEGQQQYFGPGTRLTVT.

The chain carries TRBV4-2 and TRBJ2-1, with 14 bases matching TRBD2. This CDR3 has 18 amino acids. Unmatched junction bases numbered 11, after V lost 1 base and J lost 9 bases. Germline V gene data show CDR1 as LGHNA and CDR2 as YNFKEQ. The CDR3 DNA sequence: TGTGCCAGCAGCCAAGGGGCTTCGACTAGCGGGAGGGAGGGTGAGCAGTTCTTC. Protein product: CASSQGASTSGREGEQFF.

V usage is TRBV9 and J usage is TRBJ1-5, with D perhaps matching TRBD1 (5 bases). Germline loops: CDR1 SGDLS, CDR2 YYNGEE. V dropped 3 bases and J dropped 0 bases, with 7 bases sitting between them. The CDR3 loop spans 14 amino acids. The CDR3 here is CASSGGDSNQPQHF. CDR3 sequence (DNA): TGTGCCAGCAGCGGGGGGGATAGCAATCAGCCCCAGCATTTT.

The chain has TRBV29-1 and TRBJ1-1; a possible D gene is TRBD1 (6 bases). The CDR3 runs 14 residues. V was cut by 4 bases and J by 0 bases, with 12 bases left in between. CDR1 is SQVTM and CDR2 is ANQGSEA in the germline V gene. The CDR3 sequence is CSVVPTGLNTEAFF. The CDR3 bases are TGCAGCGTTGTCCCGACAGGACTGAACACTGAAGCTTTCTTT.